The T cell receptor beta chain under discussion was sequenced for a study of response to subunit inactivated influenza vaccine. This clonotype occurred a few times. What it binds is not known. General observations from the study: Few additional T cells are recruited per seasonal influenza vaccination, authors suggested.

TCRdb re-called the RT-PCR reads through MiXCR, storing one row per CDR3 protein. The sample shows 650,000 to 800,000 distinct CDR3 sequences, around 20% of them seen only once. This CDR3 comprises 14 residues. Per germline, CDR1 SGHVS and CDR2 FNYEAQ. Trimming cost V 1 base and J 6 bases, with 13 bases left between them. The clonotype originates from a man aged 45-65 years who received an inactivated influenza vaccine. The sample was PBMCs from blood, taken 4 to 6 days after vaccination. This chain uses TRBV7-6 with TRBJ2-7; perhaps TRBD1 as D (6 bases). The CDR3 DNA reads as TGTGCCAGCAGCTTAGTCCCAGGGGCGACCGAGCAGTACTTC. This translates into CASSLVPGATEQYF.